Included here is one T cell receptor (beta chain) sequence, with context. Using immunoSEQ multiplex PCR, the repertoire was profiled, and TCRdb retains in-frame clones only, with some absent. The sample lists more than 300,000 clones, roughly 84% occurring once. Sample treatment: some 19 received Ad26.COV2.S at low or high dose, single or two shots; 5 received placebo; per-sample allocation not given. Specimen acquisition occurred on day 63 following the initial vaccine or placebo injection. What was given as vaccine was an Ad26 vector encoding Wuhan-strain SARS-CoV-2 spike. The source of the sample is a study of Ad26.COV2.S vaccination and SARS-CoV-2 variants. On the study more broadly: Doses of Ad26.COV2.S were injected into muscle once or twice, 56 days apart.

V shed 5 bases and J shed 2 bases, with 8 bases lying between them. In germline, CDR1 is MGHRA, CDR2 YSYEKL. The CDR3 spans 13 residues. The chain joins TRBV4-1 to TRBJ2-3; the D is unclear. This clonotype was obtained from a person aged 18-60 years who received the Ad26.COV2.S COVID-19 vaccine or a placebo. This specimen was peripheral blood, taken in a trial of Ad26.COV2.S vaccine versus placebo. This CDR3 reads CASSRTFTDTQYF. Here the CDR3 DNA reads TGCGCCAGCAGCAGGACGTTCACAGATACGCAGTATTTT.